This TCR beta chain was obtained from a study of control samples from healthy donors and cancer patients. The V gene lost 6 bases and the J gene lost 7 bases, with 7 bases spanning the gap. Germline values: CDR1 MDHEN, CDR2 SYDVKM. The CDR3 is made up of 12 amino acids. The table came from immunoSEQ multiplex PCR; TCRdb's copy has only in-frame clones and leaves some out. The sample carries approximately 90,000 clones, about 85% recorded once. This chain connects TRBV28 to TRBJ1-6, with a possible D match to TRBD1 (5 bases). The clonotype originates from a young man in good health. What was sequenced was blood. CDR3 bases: TGTGCCAGCAGAAAGGGGAATTCACCCCTCCACTTT. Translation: CASRKGNSPLHF.